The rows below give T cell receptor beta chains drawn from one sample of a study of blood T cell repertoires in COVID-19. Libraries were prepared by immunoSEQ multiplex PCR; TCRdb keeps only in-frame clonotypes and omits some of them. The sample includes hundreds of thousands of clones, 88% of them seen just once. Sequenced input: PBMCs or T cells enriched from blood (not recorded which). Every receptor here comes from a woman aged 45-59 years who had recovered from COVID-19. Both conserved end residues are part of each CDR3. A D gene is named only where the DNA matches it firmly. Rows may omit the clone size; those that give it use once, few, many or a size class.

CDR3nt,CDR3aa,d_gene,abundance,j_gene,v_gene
TGTGCCAGCAGTTTAACCCCCCCGTGGCAGGGAACAGATACGCAGTATTTT,CASSLTPPWQGTDTQYF,.,.,TRBJ2-3,TRBV27
TGTGCCAGCAGCTTAGGACAGTTAATGAACACTGAAGCTTTCTTT,CASSLGQLMNTEAFF,.,.,TRBJ1-1,TRBV11-2
TGTGCCAGCAGCCAGGCGACTGGCAATGAGCAGTTCTTC,CASSQATGNEQFF,.,.,TRBJ2-1,TRBV4-2
TGTGCCAGCAGCCTAAGGACAGGATATGAAAAACTGTTTTTT,CASSLRTGYEKLFF,TRBD1,.,TRBJ1-4,TRBV2
TGTGCCAGCAGCCCCCAGGGGAGAGGAAACACCATATATTTT,CASSPQGRGNTIYF,.,many,TRBJ1-3,TRBV9
TGCGCCAGCAGTGGGGCCCTCACTAGCGACGAGCAGTACTTC,CASSGALTSDEQYF,TRBD2,.,TRBJ2-7,TRBV10-1
TGCGCCAGCAGCCAAGAGAGAAATCAGCCCCAGCATTTT,CASSQERNQPQHF,.,.,TRBJ1-5,TRBV4-3
TGTGCCAGCAGCGGCGGCGGGACGGTGGGGGAAAAACTGTTTTTT,CASSGGGTVGEKLFF,.,once,TRBJ1-4,TRBV5-6
TGTGCCAGCAGCCCGGGAAGGGGGCGTCGCAATTCACCCCTCCACTTT,CASSPGRGRRNSPLHF,TRBD1,.,TRBJ1-6,TRBV5-6
TGCAGCGGGACTACCGAGACCGGGGAGCTGTTTTTT,CSGTTETGELFF,.,.,TRBJ2-2,TRBV29-1
TGTGCCAGCAGCTTAGGGCAGGGGTCCTATAATTCACCCCTCCACTTT,CASSLGQGSYNSPLHF,.,.,TRBJ1-6,TRBV7-8
TGTGCCAACAAAGCCGGGACAGGGGTTATGGAGACCCAGTACTTC,CANKAGTGVMETQYF,TRBD1,.,TRBJ2-5,TRBV7-2
TGTGCCAGCAGCTTGAACGGACAGGGAGGCAATCAGCCCCAGCATTTT,CASSLNGQGGNQPQHF,TRBD1,.,TRBJ1-5,TRBV5-6
TGCGCCAGCAGCCCAGGGGACGGTTCTTCCAAAAACATTCAGTACTTC,CASSPGDGSSKNIQYF,.,.,TRBJ2-4,TRBV4-3
TGTGCCAGCAGCTTAGTAGCCGGGAGCAGCAATGAGCAGTTCTTC,CASSLVAGSSNEQFF,.,.,TRBJ2-1,TRBV7-2
TGTGCCAGCAGTTCAGCGGGACTAGCGGGAAAGGCTGAGCAGTTCTTC,CASSSAGLAGKAEQFF,TRBD2,.,TRBJ2-1,TRBV27
TGTGCCAGCAGCTTAGCGGGGACGCTGGTCGGGGGTAATGAGCAGTTCTTC,CASSLAGTLVGGNEQFF,.,.,TRBJ2-1,TRBV7-2
TGTGCCACACCGGGACAGATGAACACTGAAGCTTTCTTT,CATPGQMNTEAFF,TRBD1,.,TRBJ1-1,TRBV6-5
TGCGCCAGCAGCCAAGCCCCGGCTAGCGGGAGGAATGAGCAGTTCTTC,CASSQAPASGRNEQFF,TRBD2,.,TRBJ2-1,TRBV4-3
TGTGCCAGCAGCGACCTTCGAGGGGACAGCAACTCTGGGGCCAACGTCCTGACTTTC,CASSDLRGDSNSGANVLTF,TRBD1,.,TRBJ2-6,TRBV11-2
TGTGCCAGCAGTTTAAGAGCGGGGGGGTCACCCCTCCACTTT,CASSLRAGGSPLHF,.,.,TRBJ1-6,TRBV28
TGTGCCAACCAGAGTTTTCGGCGGGAGTTCCATGAGCAGTTCTTC,CANQSFRREFHEQFF,TRBD2,.,TRBJ2-1,TRBV28
TGTGCCAGCTCACCAGGGGGGACGGCGAATTCACCCCTCCACTTT,CASSPGGTANSPLHF,.,.,TRBJ1-6,TRBV18
TGTGCCAGCAGCTGGTCGGTCCGAGAAGGCTACACCTTC,CASSWSVREGYTF,.,.,TRBJ1-2,TRBV6-2/TRBV6-3
TGTGCCAGCAGTTCACAGGGTACGAACACCGGGGAGCTGTTTTTT,CASSSQGTNTGELFF,.,.,TRBJ2-2,TRBV28
TGTGCCAGCAGTTCCGACAGGGTAGGAATTAATGAAAAACTGTTTTTT,CASSSDRVGINEKLFF,TRBD1,.,TRBJ1-4,TRBV2
TGTGCCAGTAGTGCCCGGACTAGTAGAGCGGATGAGCAGTTCTTC,CASSARTSRADEQFF,TRBD2,.,TRBJ2-1,TRBV19
TGTGCCAGCAGTTTATGGGCTGAAACCTACGAGCAGTACTTC,CASSLWAETYEQYF,.,.,TRBJ2-7,TRBV27
TGTGCCAGTACTCCGCCGGGACTAGCGGGACCAAACACAGATACGCAGTATTTT,CASTPPGLAGPNTDTQYF,TRBD2,.,TRBJ2-3,TRBV19
TGTGCCAGCAGCGCATTCAATGAGCAGTTCTTC,CASSAFNEQFF,.,.,TRBJ2-1,TRBV9
TGCGCCAGCACCCTACGGCGGGCTAGCGGGTTGCACGAGCAGTACTTC,CASTLRRASGLHEQYF,TRBD2,.,TRBJ2-7,TRBV5-1
TGTGCCAGCAGTTACATCGGGAACACTGAAGCTTTCTTT,CASSYIGNTEAFF,.,.,TRBJ1-1,TRBV6-5
TGTGCCAGCACTCCGGGACAGAGAAACACCATATATTTT,CASTPGQRNTIYF,TRBD1,.,TRBJ1-3,TRBV28
TGTGCCAGCAGCTTCCCCTCGGGCACTGAAGCTTTCTTT,CASSFPSGTEAFF,.,few,TRBJ1-1,TRBV5-6
TGTGCCAGCAGCTCCGGGACAGGAAATGCCTATGGCTACACCTTC,CASSSGTGNAYGYTF,TRBD1,.,TRBJ1-2,TRBV28
TGTGCCAGCAGCTTTATGCCAGGGCCAAGCACAGATACGCAGTATTTT,CASSFMPGPSTDTQYF,.,.,TRBJ2-3,TRBV7-2
TGTGCCAGCAGCCACCCAGGGGTCTCAGCTGGCTACACCTTC,CASSHPGVSAGYTF,.,few,TRBJ1-2,TRBV4-2
TGTGCCAGCAGCTTTGACAGTCGACTAGCGGGAGGTACCGGGGAGCTGTTTTTT,CASSFDSRLAGGTGELFF,TRBD2,.,TRBJ2-2,TRBV11-2
TGTGCCAGCAGCTTAACGCCGGGATGGGATACGCAGTATTTT,CASSLTPGWDTQYF,.,once,TRBJ2-3,TRBV7-3
TGCGCCAGCAGCCAAGTTAGCGGGGGGCTCTACGAGCAGTACTTC,CASSQVSGGLYEQYF,TRBD2,few,TRBJ2-7,TRBV4-3
TGTGCCACCAGTGATTCCCAAGGACAGAATCTCTATGGCTACACCTTC,CATSDSQGQNLYGYTF,.,.,TRBJ1-2,TRBV24-1